One TCR beta chain is described in this entry. Its antigen is not known. This CDR3 is built from 13 residues. The V gene's germline CDR1 is SGHTA and CDR2 FQGNSA. Trimming removed 5 bases from V and 8 bases from J, with 15 bases in between. As for time point: week 47, end of study. Vaccinated patients received 300 ug of mutant IDH1 20-mer peptide per dose, with topical imiquimod. Data came from immunoSEQ multiplex PCR; TCRdb stores just in-frame clones and leaves some out. The sample shows roughly 32,000 clones, approximately 90% of them seen only once. The source of the sample is a study of a mutant IDH1 vaccine in newly diagnosed glioma.

The chain employs TRBV7-2 and TRBJ1-2; D perhaps matches TRBD1 (6 bases). Sequences were derived from PBMCs, sampled from a glioma patient whose treatment included an IDH1 peptide vaccine. The source is a man in his forties with glioma. CDR3 loop: CASSPGDPDGYTF. As DNA, the CDR3 is TGTGCCAGCAGCCCAGGGGACCCGGACGGCTACACCTTC.